Listed here is a single T cell receptor beta chain. The antigen is unknown. These data are taken from a study of cytomegalovirus exposure and HLA in healthy donors. The PCR was carried out with 60 Vbeta primers and 13 Jbeta primers. TCRdb keeps only in-frame clones here, not all; method: immunoSEQ multiplex PCR. The sample totals approximately 210,000 clones. Regarding the study as a whole: Later analysis showed most CMV-associated TCR beta chains appearing HLA-restricted. In a later analysis, a missense DCLRE1C variant was linked to TCR beta V- and J-gene trimming. Previous analysis showed most TCR beta V segments were productive about 87% or about 30% of the time. Further analysis, carried out later, found HLA-associated TCR beta chains more clonally expanded than equally common other chains.

Germline CDR1 MNHEY, CDR2 SMNVEV (reference sequence). The V end was cut by 2 bases, the J end by 2 bases, with 10 bases between. The CDR3 extends over 15 amino acids. This clonotype originated in a woman in her thirties in good health and CMV-seropositive. The chain combines TRBV27 with TRBJ1-5; D is undetermined. The sample taken for sequencing was PBMCs. This CDR3 is CASSLTPGGNQPQHF. CDR3 nucleotide sequence: TGTGCCAGCAGTTTAACTCCCGGTGGCAATCAGCCCCAGCATTTT.